The entry below gives a single TCR beta chain sequence along with its context. Its antigen remains unidentified. Time point described: newly diagnosed GD, antithyroid drugs for less than 3 months. Extracted RNA from PBMCs served as the source of the TCR library. Building of the TCR beta libraries involved iRepertoire HTBI primers and Arm-PCR of CDR3 regions. Using its own MiXCR run on the multiplex PCR reads, TCRdb lists one record per CDR3 protein. The profile shows 450,000 to 600,000 distinct CDR3 sequences, roughly 12% of them singletons. The CDR3 covers 13 residues. Germline V gives CDR1 PRHDT, CDR2 FYEKMQ (reference sequence). Deletions cut 6 bases from V and 9 bases from J, with 17 bases between. The data were taken from a study of regulatory T cells in long-lasting Graves disease. Broader study findings: Exclusively peripheral blood, rather than thyroid tissue, was studied. Persistent patients shared 2,500 to 3,000 public clonotypes among themselves. Newly diagnosed patients shared fewer, at about a thousand.

These data were also filed under a second study, of T cells in Graves' hyperthyroidism and ophthalmopathy.

This TCR was recovered from a man aged 25 to 40 with Graves disease. The rearrangement uses TRBV13 and TRBJ1-1, with D tentatively TRBD1 (5 bases). This specimen was peripheral blood mononuclear cells (PBMCs), taken at new diagnosis, from a patient treated with antithyroid drugs. CDR3 residues: CASRPSSGAQAFF. Here the CDR3 DNA reads TGTGCCAGCAGACCCAGTAGCGGGGCTCAAGCTTTCTTT.